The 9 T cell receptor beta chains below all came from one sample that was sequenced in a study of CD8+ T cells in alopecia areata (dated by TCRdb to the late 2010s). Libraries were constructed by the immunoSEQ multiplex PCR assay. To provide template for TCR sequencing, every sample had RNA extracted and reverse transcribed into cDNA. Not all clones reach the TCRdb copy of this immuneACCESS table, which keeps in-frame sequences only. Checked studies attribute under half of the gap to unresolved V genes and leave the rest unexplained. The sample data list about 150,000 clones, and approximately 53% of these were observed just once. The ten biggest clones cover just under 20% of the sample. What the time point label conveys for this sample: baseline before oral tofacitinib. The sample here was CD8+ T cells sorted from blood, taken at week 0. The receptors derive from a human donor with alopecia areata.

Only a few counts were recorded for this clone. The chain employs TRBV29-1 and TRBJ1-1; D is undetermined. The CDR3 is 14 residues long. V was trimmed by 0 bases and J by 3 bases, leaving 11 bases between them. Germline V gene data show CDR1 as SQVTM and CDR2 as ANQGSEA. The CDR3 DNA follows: TGCAGCGTTGAAGATCGAAAGACACACACTGAAGCTTTCTTT. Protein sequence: CSVEDRKTHTEAFF. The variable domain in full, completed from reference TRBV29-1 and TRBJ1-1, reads SAVISQKPSRDICQRGTSLTIQCQVDSQVTMMFWYRQQPGQSLTLIATANQGSEATYESGFVIDKFPISRPNLTFSTLTVSNMSPEDSSIYLCSVEDRKTHTEAFFGQGTRLTVV.

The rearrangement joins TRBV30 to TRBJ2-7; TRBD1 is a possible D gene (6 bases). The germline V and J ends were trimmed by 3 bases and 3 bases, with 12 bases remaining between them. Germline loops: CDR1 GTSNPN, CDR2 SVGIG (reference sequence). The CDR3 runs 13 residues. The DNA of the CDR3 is TGTGCCTGGAGCCCGGGACACAACTACGAGCAGTACTTC. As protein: CAWSPGHNYEQYF.

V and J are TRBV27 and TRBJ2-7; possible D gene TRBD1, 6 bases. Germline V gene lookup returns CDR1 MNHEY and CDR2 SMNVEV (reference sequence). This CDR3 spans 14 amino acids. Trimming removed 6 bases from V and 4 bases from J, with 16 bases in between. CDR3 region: CASSPQIRGYEQYF. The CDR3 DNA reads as TGTGCCAGCAGCCCACAAATCAGGGGTTACGAGCAGTACTTC.

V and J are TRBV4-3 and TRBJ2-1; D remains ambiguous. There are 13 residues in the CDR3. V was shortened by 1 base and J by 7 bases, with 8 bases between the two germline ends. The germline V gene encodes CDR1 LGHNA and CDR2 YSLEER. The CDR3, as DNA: TGCGCCAGCAGCCAAGCTGCGTGGAATGAGCAGTTCTTC. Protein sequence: CASSQAAWNEQFF.

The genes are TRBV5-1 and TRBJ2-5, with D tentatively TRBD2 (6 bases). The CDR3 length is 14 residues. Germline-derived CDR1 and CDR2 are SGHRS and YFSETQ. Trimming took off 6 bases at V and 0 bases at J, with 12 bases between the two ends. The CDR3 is CASTSGENQETQYF. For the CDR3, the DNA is TGCGCCAGCACATCGGGGGAGAACCAAGAGACCCAGTACTTC. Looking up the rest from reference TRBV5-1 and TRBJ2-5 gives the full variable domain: KAGVTQTPRYLIKTRGQQVTLSCSPISGHRSVSWYQQTPGQGLQFLFEYFSETQRNKGNFPGRFSGRQFSNSRSEMNVSTLELGDSALYLCASTSGENQETQYFGPGTRLLVL.

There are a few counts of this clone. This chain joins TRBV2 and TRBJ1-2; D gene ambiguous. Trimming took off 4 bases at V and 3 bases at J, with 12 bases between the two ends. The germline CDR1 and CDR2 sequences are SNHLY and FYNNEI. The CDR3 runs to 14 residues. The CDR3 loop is CASSGVRPDYGYTF. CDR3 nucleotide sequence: TGTGCCAGCAGTGGCGTCAGGCCTGACTATGGCTACACCTTC.

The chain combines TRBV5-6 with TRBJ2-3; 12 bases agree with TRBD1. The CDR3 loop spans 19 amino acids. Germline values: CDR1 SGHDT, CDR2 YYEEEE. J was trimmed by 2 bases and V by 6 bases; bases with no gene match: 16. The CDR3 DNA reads TGTGCCAGCACTACCCGACTAGGGACAGGGGGCGGGTCCACAGATACGCAGTATTTT. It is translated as CASTTRLGTGGGSTDTQYF.

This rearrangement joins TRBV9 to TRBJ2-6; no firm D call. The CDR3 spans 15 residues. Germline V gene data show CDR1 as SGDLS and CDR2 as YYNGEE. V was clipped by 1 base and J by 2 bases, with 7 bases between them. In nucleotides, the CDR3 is TGTGCCAGCAGCGTAACGAGCGCTGGGGCCAACGTCCTGACTTTC. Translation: CASSVTSAGANVLTF.

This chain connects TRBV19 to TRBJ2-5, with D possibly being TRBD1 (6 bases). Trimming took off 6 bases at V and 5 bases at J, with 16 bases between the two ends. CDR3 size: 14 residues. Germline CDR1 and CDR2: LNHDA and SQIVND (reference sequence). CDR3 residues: CASRKDSLGETQYF. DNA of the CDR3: TGTGCCAGTAGAAAGGACAGTTTGGGGGAGACCCAGTACTTC.